Below are 13 T cell receptor beta chains sequenced from a single sample in a study of control samples from healthy donors and cancer patients. Here immunoSEQ multiplex PCR was the method, and the copy in TCRdb shows in-frame clones only, minus some. There are 46,000 or so clones in the sample; nearly 95% occur only once, and roughly a quarter lies in the top ten. The sample consisted of PBMCs. The receptor set was obtained from a woman between 50 and 59 years old with head and neck cancer.

CDR3 in DNA: TGTGCCAGCAGTTACTCGACAGGGGCCATCAACACTGAAGCTTTCTTT. Encoded protein: CASSYSTGAINTEAFF. This chain links TRBV6-5 with TRBJ1-1; 8 nucleotides agree with TRBD1. The CDR3 totals 16 residues. J lost 2 bases, V lost 0 bases, and 5 bases had no gene match. The germline V gene encodes CDR1 MNHEY and CDR2 SVGAGI.

This clone was picked up one time. The genes are TRBV18 and TRBJ1-3; maybe TRBD1 (6 bases). The CDR3 has 16 amino acids. Germline CDR1 and CDR2: KGHSH and LQKENI. Deletions cut 1 base from V and 4 bases from J, with 14 bases between. The CDR3 spells CASSPRQRDIGNTIYF. For the CDR3, the DNA is TGTGCCAGCTCACCACGTCAACGGGACATCGGAAACACCATATATTTT.

The rearrangement uses TRBV19 and TRBJ1-6; 7 nucleotides line up with TRBD1. This CDR3 region has 14 residues. Germline CDR1 LNHDA, CDR2 SQIVND (reference sequence). The ends lost 9 bases at V and 0 bases at J; junction bases unmatched: 2. CDR3 region: CARDRSSYNSPLHF. DNA of the CDR3: TGTGCCAGGGACAGGAGCTCCTATAATTCACCCCTCCACTTT.

The J gene is TRBJ2-5, the V gene TRBV10-1, with TRBD1 identical over 7 bases. After removal of 8 bases from V and 7 bases from J, the junction contained 10 bases not matched to a gene. The CDR3 has 13 amino acids. Germline V gives CDR1 WNHNN, CDR2 SYGVQD (reference sequence). The CDR3 coding sequence is TGCGCCAGCTCAACCACAGGGGCCGGGACCCAGTACTTC. Encoded protein: CASSTTGAGTQYF.

This clone has more than one count but fewer than ten. The CDR3 here is CASKFGTNSGNTIYF. CDR3 nucleotides: TGTGCCAGCAAATTTGGGACCAACTCTGGAAACACCATATATTTT. The chain joins TRBV6-5 to TRBJ1-3, with D possibly matching TRBD1 (5 bases). The V and J ends lost 7 bases and 0 bases respectively, with 13 bases between them. CDR3 length equals 15 residues. Germline assignment: CDR1 MNHEY and CDR2 SVGAGI.

This chain connects TRBV10-3 to TRBJ2-7, with 13 bases matching TRBD2. Looked up from germline, CDR1 is ENHRY and CDR2 is SYGVKD. This CDR3 has 14 residues. Trimming at V came to 10 bases and at J to 3 bases, leaving 6 bases not matched to a gene. This CDR3 reads CATSGTSGNYEQYF. CDR3 sequence (DNA): TGTGCCACGAGCGGGACTAGCGGGAACTACGAGCAGTACTTC.

The chain couples TRBV29-1 to TRBJ2-5; D gene unclear. Germline V gives CDR1 SQVTM, CDR2 ANQGSEA. CDR3 size: 13 residues. Trimming pared 4 bases from V and 5 bases from J, leaving 14 bases between. CDR3 nucleotide sequence: TGCAGCGTTGGGGCGACGTCAGCGGAGACCCAGTACTTC. This encodes CSVGATSAETQYF.

The chain couples TRBV11-1 to TRBJ2-1, with D unclear. This CDR3 is built from 14 residues. The V end lost 1 base, the J end lost 6 bases, and 10 bases lay between the germline ends. Germline V CDR1 and CDR2: SGHAT, FQDESV (reference sequence). This chain's CDR3 is CASSLERPLNEQFF. CDR3 DNA: TGTGCCAGCAGCTTAGAACGTCCGCTCAATGAGCAGTTCTTC.

V is TRBV27 and J is TRBJ1-2; D call uncertain. The CDR3 has 12 amino acids. Germline assignment: CDR1 MNHEY and CDR2 SMNVEV (reference sequence). Trimming pared 3 bases from V and 7 bases from J, leaving 9 bases between. DNA for the CDR3: TGTGCCAGCAGTTTGAAAGGGATTGGCTACACCTTC. It yields the protein CASSLKGIGYTF.

This sequence joins TRBV18 and TRBJ1-5, with D perhaps TRBD1 (6 bases). The CDR3 loop spans 16 amino acids. Germline-derived CDR1 and CDR2 are KGHSH and LQKENI. V lost 1 base and J lost 6, with 16 bases in between. The CDR3 bases are TGTGCCAGCTCACCACTACAGGGAGGAGGTCGTCAGCCCCAGCATTTT. The encoded protein is CASSPLQGGGRQPQHF. Supplemented by reference TRBV18 and TRBJ1-5, the full variable domain reads NAGVMQNPRHLVRRRGQEARLRCSPMKGHSHVYWYRQLPEEGLKFMVYLQKENIIDESGMPKERFSAEFPKEGPSILRIQQVVRGDSAAYFCASSPLQGGGRQPQHFGDGTRLSIL.

In nucleotides, the CDR3 is TGTGCCAGCAGTTCCATCCTGGTTTCTAGCACAGATACGCAGTATTTT. Encoded protein: CASSSILVSSTDTQYF. The V gene is TRBV6-2 or TRBV6-3, the J gene TRBJ2-3; D not certain. CDR1 is MNHEY and CDR2 is SVGEGT in the germline V gene. This CDR3 spans 16 amino acids. V lost 4 bases to trimming and J lost 0 bases, with 14 bases between them.

CDR3 bases: TGCGCCAGCAGTCATACAGGGTTCGCCTACGAGCAGTACTTC. It encodes CASSHTGFAYEQYF. The rearrangement uses TRBV5-1 and TRBJ2-7, with D possibly being TRBD1 (6 bases). Trimming cost V 5 bases and J 2 bases, with 14 bases left between them. CDR3 length equals 14 residues. The germline gives CDR1 SGHRS, CDR2 YFSETQ.

The V call is TRBV5-8, the J call TRBJ2-1; 10 bases line up with TRBD1. V was clipped by 4 bases and J by 7 bases; unmatched bases: 17. The CDR3 loop spans 18 amino acids. Per germline, CDR1 SGHTS and CDR2 YDEGEE. Here the CDR3 DNA reads TGTGCCAGCAGCATCCTCGGGACAGGGGAAATTGGTTGGAATGAGCAGTTCTTC. This gives the protein CASSILGTGEIGWNEQFF.